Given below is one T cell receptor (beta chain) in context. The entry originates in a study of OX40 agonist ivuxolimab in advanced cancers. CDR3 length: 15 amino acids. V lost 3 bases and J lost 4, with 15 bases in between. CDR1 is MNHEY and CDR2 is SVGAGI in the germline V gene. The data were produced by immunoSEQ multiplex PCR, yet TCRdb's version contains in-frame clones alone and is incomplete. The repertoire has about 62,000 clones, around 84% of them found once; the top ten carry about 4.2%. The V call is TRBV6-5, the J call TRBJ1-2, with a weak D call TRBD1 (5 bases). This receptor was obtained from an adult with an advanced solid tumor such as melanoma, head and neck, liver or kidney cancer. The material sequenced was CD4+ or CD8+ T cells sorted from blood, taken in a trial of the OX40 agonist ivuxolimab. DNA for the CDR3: TGTGCCAGCAGTTATAGCGTTGGGGACCTCTATGGCTACACCTTC. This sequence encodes CASSYSVGDLYGYTF.